The rows below give T cell receptor beta chains drawn from one sample of a study of T cell responses to AZD1222 COVID-19 vaccine. Sequencing was performed with immunoSEQ multiplex PCR; in TCRdb, only in-frame clones are kept and a portion is missing. The sample carries more than 90,000 clones, 88% recorded once. This sample comprised peripheral blood, obtained 28 days after the second AZD1222 dose. The receptor set was obtained from an adult who received the AZD1222 COVID-19 vaccine. The CDR3 runs from the conserved cysteine through the conserved F or W. The D gene is left open where the match is weak. A clone size is listed for some rows: how often the clone was seen (once, few, many), or a class if it is expanded.

DNA: TGTGCCAGCAGCTTAGTAGGCAGTGCGGAGAATCAGCCCCAGCATTTT
CDR3: CASSLVGSAENQPQHF
D: -
J: TRBJ1-5
size: -
V: TRBV11-2

DNA: TGCGCCAGCAGCTTCGGCAGGGCCGTTGGAAACACCATATATTTT
CDR3: CASSFGRAVGNTIYF
D: -
J: TRBJ1-3
size: -
V: TRBV5-1

DNA: TGTGCCAGCAGTTCCCCGTCGGGACAGGGGGCATTGGAGACCCAGTACTTC
CDR3: CASSSPSGQGALETQYF
D: TRBD1
J: TRBJ2-5
size: -
V: TRBV27

DNA: TGTGCCAGCAGTGAAGACGCAGGGGGTCCCTACGAGCAGTACTTC
CDR3: CASSEDAGGPYEQYF
D: TRBD1
J: TRBJ2-7
size: -
V: TRBV6-1

DNA: TGTGCCAGCAGTGTCGCCGTGATGGACGAGCAGTACTTC
CDR3: CASSVAVMDEQYF
D: -
J: TRBJ2-7
size: -
V: TRBV28

DNA: TGTGCCATCAGGGGGTTGGCCAATCAGCCCCAGCATTTT
CDR3: CAIRGLANQPQHF
D: -
J: TRBJ1-5
size: once
V: TRBV10-3

DNA: TGTGCCAGCAGCGTAACCCCGGGCTACGAGCAGTACTTC
CDR3: CASSVTPGYEQYF
D: -
J: TRBJ2-7
size: few
V: TRBV9

DNA: TGTGCCAGCAGCTCCTGGACTAGCGGGGGCTACTACAATGAGCAGTTCTTC
CDR3: CASSSWTSGGYYNEQFF
D: TRBD2
J: TRBJ2-1
size: -
V: TRBV7-2

DNA: TGTGCCAGCAGCCAAACCCAGGGTCGGTTCTCTGGCTACACCTTC
CDR3: CASSQTQGRFSGYTF
D: -
J: TRBJ1-2
size: -
V: TRBV3-1/TRBV3-2

DNA: TGTGCCAGCAGTTACGGGGAGGGCACACCAAATGAAAAACTGTTTTTT
CDR3: CASSYGEGTPNEKLFF
D: -
J: TRBJ1-4
size: -
V: TRBV27

DNA: TGTGCCAGCGGCGGGGGGGATAGCAATCAGCCCCAGCATTTT
CDR3: CASGGGDSNQPQHF
D: -
J: TRBJ1-5
size: -
V: TRBV7-2

DNA: TGTGCCAGCAGTTTTCGCGGGAGGAGGATTGGAGAGCAGTTCTTC
CDR3: CASSFRGRRIGEQFF
D: TRBD2
J: TRBJ2-1
size: -
V: TRBV28

DNA: TGTGCCAGCAGTTTACGGGGGCCGAACACTGAAGCTTTCTTT
CDR3: CASSLRGPNTEAFF
D: -
J: TRBJ1-1
size: -
V: TRBV28

DNA: TGTGCCTGGAGTGTAAAGTCCAATGAAGCTTTCTTT
CDR3: CAWSVKSNEAFF
D: -
J: TRBJ1-1
size: -
V: TRBV30

DNA: TGTGCCAGCAGCGTATCTTCGGGAGGGAACTATGGCTACACCTTC
CDR3: CASSVSSGGNYGYTF
D: -
J: TRBJ1-2
size: -
V: TRBV9

DNA: TGTGCCTGGTCGGACCCGGGGGCCTACACTGGAAACACCATATATTTT
CDR3: CAWSDPGAYTGNTIYF
D: -
J: TRBJ1-3
size: -
V: TRBV30

DNA: TGTGCCAGCAGGTTAGCGGGAGTGGAGACCCAGTACTTC
CDR3: CASRLAGVETQYF
D: TRBD2
J: TRBJ2-5
size: -
V: TRBV6-5

DNA: TGTGCCAGCAGTCGAGGATCCGGGTACTATGGCTACACCTTC
CDR3: CASSRGSGYYGYTF
D: -
J: TRBJ1-2
size: -
V: TRBV11-2

DNA: TGTGCCAGCAGCGTGGGTCTAGCGGGCGGATACAATGAGCAGTTCTTC
CDR3: CASSVGLAGGYNEQFF
D: TRBD2
J: TRBJ2-1
size: -
V: TRBV9

DNA: TGTGCCAGTAGTATAGTTGCAGGGGAACATGGCTACACCTTC
CDR3: CASSIVAGEHGYTF
D: -
J: TRBJ1-2
size: -
V: TRBV19

DNA: TGCAGTGCCCCTATTGATCCTGGCTACACCTTC
CDR3: CSAPIDPGYTF
D: -
J: TRBJ1-2
size: -
V: TRBV20-1

DNA: TGTGCCAGCAGTCGTTGGACTAGCGGGAGGGCGGGTACCGGGGAGCTGTTTTTT
CDR3: CASSRWTSGRAGTGELFF
D: TRBD2
J: TRBJ2-2
size: -
V: TRBV6-6

DNA: TGTGCCTGGACCAAACAACTGGGAAACACCATATATTTT
CDR3: CAWTKQLGNTIYF
D: -
J: TRBJ1-3
size: -
V: TRBV30

DNA: TGTGCCAGCAGCGAAAGGTTGGGAACTGAAGCTTTCTTT
CDR3: CASSERLGTEAFF
D: -
J: TRBJ1-1
size: -
V: TRBV11-3

DNA: TGCAGCGTGACCGAGCGGAACAATAATTCACCCCTCCACTTT
CDR3: CSVTERNNNSPLHF
D: -
J: TRBJ1-6
size: once
V: TRBV29-1

DNA: TGTGCCAGCCACCTGGGGCCCGGCGGGCTTGGAAACACCATATATTTT
CDR3: CASHLGPGGLGNTIYF
D: -
J: TRBJ1-3
size: -
V: TRBV19

DNA: TGTGCCAGCAGCTCGTCGTGGGACTCCTTCTCTGGGGCCAACGTCCTGACTTTC
CDR3: CASSSSWDSFSGANVLTF
D: -
J: TRBJ2-6
size: -
V: TRBV13

DNA: TGCGCCAGCAGCCAAGAAAGTACGGGAGGCTACGAGCAGTACTTC
CDR3: CASSQESTGGYEQYF
D: TRBD2
J: TRBJ2-7
size: -
V: TRBV4-1

DNA: TGTGCCAGCAGCGACCCCGGGGCTAGCGGGAGCGGGGCCTACAATGAGCAGTTCTTC
CDR3: CASSDPGASGSGAYNEQFF
D: TRBD2
J: TRBJ2-1
size: -
V: TRBV9

DNA: TGCGCCAGCAGCCCCAGGGGGGGAGACACTGAAGCTTTCTTT
CDR3: CASSPRGGDTEAFF
D: TRBD1
J: TRBJ1-1
size: -
V: TRBV5-1

DNA: TGTGCCAGCAGCCAAGTCGCGGGGGGCTCCTACAATGAGCAGTTCTTC
CDR3: CASSQVAGGSYNEQFF
D: TRBD2
J: TRBJ2-1
size: once
V: TRBV4-2

DNA: TGTGCCACCAGCAGAGAGCTAGCGGGGGGCCGGAGCTCCTACAATGAGCAGTTCTTC
CDR3: CATSRELAGGRSSYNEQFF
D: TRBD2
J: TRBJ2-1
size: -
V: TRBV15

DNA: TGTGCCAGCAGCGTAGTGGGGGGCATTAATGAAAAACTGTTTTTT
CDR3: CASSVVGGINEKLFF
D: -
J: TRBJ1-4
size: -
V: TRBV9

DNA: TGCGCCAGCAGCCAGGGCGGGTATGGAAACACCATATATTTT
CDR3: CASSQGGYGNTIYF
D: -
J: TRBJ1-3
size: few
V: TRBV4-1

DNA: TGCGCCAGCAGTCCTGGGACATCGAACACTGAAGCTTTCTTT
CDR3: CASSPGTSNTEAFF
D: -
J: TRBJ1-1
size: -
V: TRBV5-1

DNA: TGTGCCAGCAGCGTCCTAGCGGCTCTTGTCGAGACCCAGTACTTC
CDR3: CASSVLAALVETQYF
D: TRBD2
J: TRBJ2-5
size: once
V: TRBV6-2/TRBV6-3

DNA: TGTGCCAGCTCCATACTAGCGGGAGGAGATACGCAGTATTTT
CDR3: CASSILAGGDTQYF
D: TRBD2
J: TRBJ2-3
size: -
V: TRBV7-3

DNA: TGTGCCTGGAGTGTTGACAGCTATGGCTACACCTTC
CDR3: CAWSVDSYGYTF
D: -
J: TRBJ1-2
size: -
V: TRBV30

DNA: TGTGCCAGCAGGGAGCGACAGTTCTATGGCTACACCTTC
CDR3: CASRERQFYGYTF
D: -
J: TRBJ1-2
size: few
V: TRBV12-3/TRBV12-4

DNA: TGTGCCAGCAGCGCGCCCGGGACACTTGCAACTAATGAAAAACTGTTTTTT
CDR3: CASSAPGTLATNEKLFF
D: -
J: TRBJ1-4
size: -
V: TRBV21-1

DNA: TGTGCCAGCAGCCAAGAAGTTCTAGCGGGAGTCTACGAGCAGTACTTC
CDR3: CASSQEVLAGVYEQYF
D: TRBD2
J: TRBJ2-7
size: -
V: TRBV14

DNA: TGCGCCAGCAGCCAAGGGCGGAGCTATAATTCACCCCTCCACTTT
CDR3: CASSQGRSYNSPLHF
D: -
J: TRBJ1-6
size: -
V: TRBV4-3

DNA: TGTGCCAGCAAGGGGGTCCAGGACAGGAGGTTCGAGCAGTACTTC
CDR3: CASKGVQDRRFEQYF
D: TRBD1
J: TRBJ2-7
size: few
V: TRBV6-6